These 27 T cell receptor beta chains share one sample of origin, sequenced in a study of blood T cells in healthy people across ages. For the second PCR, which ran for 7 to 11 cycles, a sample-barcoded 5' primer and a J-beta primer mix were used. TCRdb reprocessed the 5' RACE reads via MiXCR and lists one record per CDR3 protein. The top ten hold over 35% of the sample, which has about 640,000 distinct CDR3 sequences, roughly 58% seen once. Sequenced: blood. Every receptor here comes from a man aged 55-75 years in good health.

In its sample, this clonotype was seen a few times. The CDR3: CSAETGGPNTGELFF. The DNA for the CDR3 is TGCAGTGCTGAGACAGGGGGCCCGAACACCGGGGAGCTGTTTTTT. The chain employs TRBV20-1 and TRBJ2-2, with 10 bases that match TRBD1. The J segment lost 0 bases and the V segment lost 5 bases, leaving 3 bases of the junction unmatched. The CDR3 spans 15 residues. Germline CDR1 reads DFQATT; CDR2 reads SNEGSKA (reference sequence).

The DNA for the CDR3 is TGTGCCAGCAGTGAGTCAGGCAGCCTGAACACTGAAGCTTTCTTT. The encoded protein is CASSESGSLNTEAFF. The chain carries TRBV6-1 and TRBJ1-1; no clear D. V lost 3 bases, J lost 0 bases, and 11 bases lay in between. CDR1 and CDR2 from the germline V gene are MNHNS and SASEGT. The CDR3 contains 15 residues.

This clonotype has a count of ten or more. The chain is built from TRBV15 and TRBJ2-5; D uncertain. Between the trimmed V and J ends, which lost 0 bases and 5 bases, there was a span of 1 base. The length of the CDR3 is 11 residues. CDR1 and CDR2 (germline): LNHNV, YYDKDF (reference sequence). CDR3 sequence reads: CATSRDETQYF. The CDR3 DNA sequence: TGTGCCACCAGCAGAGACGAGACCCAGTACTTC. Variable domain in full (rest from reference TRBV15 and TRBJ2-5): DAMVIQNPRYQVTQFGKPVTLSCSQTLNHNVMYWYQQKSSQAPKLLFHYYDKDFNNEADTPDNFQSRRPNTSFCFLDIRSPGLGDTAMYLCATSRDETQYFGPGTRLLVL.

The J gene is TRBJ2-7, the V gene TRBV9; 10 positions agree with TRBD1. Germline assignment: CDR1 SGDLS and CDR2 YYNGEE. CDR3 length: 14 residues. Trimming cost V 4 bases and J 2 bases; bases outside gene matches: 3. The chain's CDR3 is CASSMGQGPYEQYF. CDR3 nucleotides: TGTGCCAGCAGCATGGGACAGGGGCCCTACGAGCAGTACTTC.

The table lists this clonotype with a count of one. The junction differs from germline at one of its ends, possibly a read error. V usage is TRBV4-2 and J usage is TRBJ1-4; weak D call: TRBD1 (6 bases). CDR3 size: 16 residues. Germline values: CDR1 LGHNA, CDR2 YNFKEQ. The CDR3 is CAGSPQAQGSNEKLFF. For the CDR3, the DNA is TGTGCCGGCAGCCCGCAAGCCCAGGGGAGCAATGAAAAACTGTTTTTT.

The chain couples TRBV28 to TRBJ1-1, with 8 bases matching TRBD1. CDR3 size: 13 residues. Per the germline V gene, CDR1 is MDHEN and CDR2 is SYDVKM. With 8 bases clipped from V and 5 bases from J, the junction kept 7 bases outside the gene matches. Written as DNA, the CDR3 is TGTGCCAGCTGGACAGGGTCGGGGACTGAAGCTTTCTTT. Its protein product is CASWTGSGTEAFF.

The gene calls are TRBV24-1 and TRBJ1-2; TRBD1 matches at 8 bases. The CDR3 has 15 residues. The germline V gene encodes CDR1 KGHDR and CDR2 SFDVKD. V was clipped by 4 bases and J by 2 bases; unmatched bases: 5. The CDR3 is CATSETGEPNYGYTF. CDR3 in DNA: TGTGCCACCAGTGAGACAGGGGAACCGAACTATGGCTACACCTTC.

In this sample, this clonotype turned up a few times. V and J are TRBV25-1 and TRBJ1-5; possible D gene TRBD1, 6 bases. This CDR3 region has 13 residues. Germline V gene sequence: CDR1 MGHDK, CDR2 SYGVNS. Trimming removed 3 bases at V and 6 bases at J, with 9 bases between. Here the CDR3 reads CASSEVGGQPQHF. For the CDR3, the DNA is TGTGCCAGCAGTGAGGTAGGGGGTCAGCCCCAGCATTTT.

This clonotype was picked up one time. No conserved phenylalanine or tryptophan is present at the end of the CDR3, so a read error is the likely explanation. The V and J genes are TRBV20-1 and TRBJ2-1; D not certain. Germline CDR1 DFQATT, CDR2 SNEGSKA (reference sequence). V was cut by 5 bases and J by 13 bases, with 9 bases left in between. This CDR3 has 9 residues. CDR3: CSASAGQFS. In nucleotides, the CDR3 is TGCAGTGCTTCAGCCGGACAGTTCTCC.

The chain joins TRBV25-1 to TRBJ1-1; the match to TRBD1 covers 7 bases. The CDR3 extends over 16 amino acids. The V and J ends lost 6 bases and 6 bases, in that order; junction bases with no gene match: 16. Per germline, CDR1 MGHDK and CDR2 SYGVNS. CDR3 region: CASRPSHRGSGAEAFF. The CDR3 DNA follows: TGTGCCAGCAGGCCCTCCCACAGGGGAAGTGGAGCTGAAGCTTTCTTT.

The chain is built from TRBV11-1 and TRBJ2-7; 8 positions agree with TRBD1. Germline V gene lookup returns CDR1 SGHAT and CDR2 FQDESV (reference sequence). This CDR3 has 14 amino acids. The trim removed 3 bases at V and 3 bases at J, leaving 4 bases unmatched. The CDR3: CASSLTGVDYEQYF. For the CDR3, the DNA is TGTGCCAGCAGCTTGACAGGGGTGGACTACGAGCAGTACTTC.

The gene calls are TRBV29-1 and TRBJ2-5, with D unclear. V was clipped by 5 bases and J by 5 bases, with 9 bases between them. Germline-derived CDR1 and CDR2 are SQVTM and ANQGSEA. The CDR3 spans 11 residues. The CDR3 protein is CSVLWMETQYF. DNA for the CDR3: TGCAGCGTTCTTTGGATGGAGACCCAGTACTTC.

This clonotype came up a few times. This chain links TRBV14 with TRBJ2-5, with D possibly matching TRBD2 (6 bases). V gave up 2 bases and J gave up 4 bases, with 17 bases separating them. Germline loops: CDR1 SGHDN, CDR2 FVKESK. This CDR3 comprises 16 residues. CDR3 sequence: CASSQIGTVGGETQYF. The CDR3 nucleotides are TGTGCCAGCAGCCAAATCGGGACTGTGGGCGGAGAGACCCAGTACTTC.

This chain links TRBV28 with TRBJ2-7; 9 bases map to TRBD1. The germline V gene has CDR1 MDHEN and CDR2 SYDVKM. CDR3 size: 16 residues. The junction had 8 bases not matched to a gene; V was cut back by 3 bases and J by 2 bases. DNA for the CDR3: TGTGCCAGCAGTTTGGGACAGGGATCTCTCCCCTACGAGCAGTACTTC. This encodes CASSLGQGSLPYEQYF. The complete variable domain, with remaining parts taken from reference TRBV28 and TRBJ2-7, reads DVKVTQSSRYLVKRTGEKVFLECVQDMDHENMFWYRQDPGLGLRLIYFSYDVKMKEKGDIPEGYSVSREKKERFSLILESASTNQTSMYLCASSLGQGSLPYEQYFGPGTRLTVT.

CDR3 sequence (DNA): TGTGCCAGCAGCCGAGAAACCGGGACAGCTTTTTCCTATGGCTACACCTTC. As protein: CASSRETGTAFSYGYTF. The chain employs TRBV14 and TRBJ1-2; the match to TRBD1 covers 7 bases. The CDR3 is 17 residues long. In germline, CDR1 is SGHDN, CDR2 FVKESK. V lost 4 bases to trimming and J lost 4 bases; unmatched junction nucleotides: 15.

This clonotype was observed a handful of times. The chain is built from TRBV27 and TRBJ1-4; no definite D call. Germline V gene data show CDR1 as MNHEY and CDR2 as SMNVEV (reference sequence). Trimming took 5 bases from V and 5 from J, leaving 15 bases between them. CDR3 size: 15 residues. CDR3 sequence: CASSPIGKENEKLFF. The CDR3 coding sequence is TGTGCCAGCAGTCCTATCGGGAAAGAGAATGAAAAACTGTTTTTT.

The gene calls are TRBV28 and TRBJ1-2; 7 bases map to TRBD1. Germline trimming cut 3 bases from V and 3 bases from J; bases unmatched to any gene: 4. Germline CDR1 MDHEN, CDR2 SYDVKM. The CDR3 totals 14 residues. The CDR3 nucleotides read TGTGCCAGCAGTTTCAACGACAGGGACTATGGCTACACCTTC. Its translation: CASSFNDRDYGYTF.

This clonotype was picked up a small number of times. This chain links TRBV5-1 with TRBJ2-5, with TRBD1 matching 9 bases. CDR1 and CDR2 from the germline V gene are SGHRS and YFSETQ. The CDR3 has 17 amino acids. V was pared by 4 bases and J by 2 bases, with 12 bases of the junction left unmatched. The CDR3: CASSRSYLTGGQETQYF. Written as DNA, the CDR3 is TGCGCCAGCAGCCGGAGCTACTTGACAGGGGGGCAAGAGACCCAGTACTTC. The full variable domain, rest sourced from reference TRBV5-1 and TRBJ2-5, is KAGVTQTPRYLIKTRGQQVTLSCSPISGHRSVSWYQQTPGQGLQFLFEYFSETQRNKGNFPGRFSGRQFSNSRSEMNVSTLELGDSALYLCASSRSYLTGGQETQYFGPGTRLLVL.

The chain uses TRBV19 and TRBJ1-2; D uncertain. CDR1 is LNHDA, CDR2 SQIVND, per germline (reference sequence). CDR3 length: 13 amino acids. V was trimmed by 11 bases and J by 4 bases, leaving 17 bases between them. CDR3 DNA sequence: TGTGCCGCCACTCCACGGGTTGGCTATGGCTACACCTTC. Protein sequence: CAATPRVGYGYTF.

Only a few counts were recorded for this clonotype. The CDR3 DNA reads as TGTGCCAGCTCACCGACTTCCCAGGGGGCTAGGAACACCGGGGAGCTGTTTTTT. This gives the protein CASSPTSQGARNTGELFF. V usage is TRBV18 and J usage is TRBJ2-2; 8 nucleotides match TRBD1. V shed 3 bases, J shed 1 base, and the junction held 10 bases outside the gene matches. CDR1 is KGHSH and CDR2 is LQKENI in the germline V gene. The CDR3 is 18 residues long. The complete variable domain, with remaining parts taken from reference TRBV18 and TRBJ2-2, reads NAGVMQNPRHLVRRRGQEARLRCSPMKGHSHVYWYRQLPEEGLKFMVYLQKENIIDESGMPKERFSAEFPKEGPSILRIQQVVRGDSAAYFCASSPTSQGARNTGELFFGEGSRLTVL.

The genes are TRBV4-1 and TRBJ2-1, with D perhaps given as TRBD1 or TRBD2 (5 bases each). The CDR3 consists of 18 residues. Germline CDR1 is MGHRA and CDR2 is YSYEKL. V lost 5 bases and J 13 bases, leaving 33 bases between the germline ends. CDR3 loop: CASSSGIQITTSRETQFF. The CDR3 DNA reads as TGCGCCAGCAGCTCTGGCATCCAGATAACCACGTCCAGGGAGACCCAGTTCTTC.

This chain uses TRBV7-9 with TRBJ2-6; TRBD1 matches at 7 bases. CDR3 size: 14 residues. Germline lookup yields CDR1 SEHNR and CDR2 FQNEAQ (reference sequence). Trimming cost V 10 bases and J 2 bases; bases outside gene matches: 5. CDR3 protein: CAIRQGPGANVLTF. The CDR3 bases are TGTGCCATAAGACAGGGTCCTGGGGCCAACGTCCTGACTTTC.

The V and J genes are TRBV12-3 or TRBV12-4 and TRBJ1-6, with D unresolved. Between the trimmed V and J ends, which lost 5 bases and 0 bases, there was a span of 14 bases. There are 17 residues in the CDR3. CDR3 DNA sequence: TGTGCCAGCAGTCCGCCGCGGGAAAGCTCCTATAATTCACCCCTCCACTTT. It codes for CASSPPRESSYNSPLHF.

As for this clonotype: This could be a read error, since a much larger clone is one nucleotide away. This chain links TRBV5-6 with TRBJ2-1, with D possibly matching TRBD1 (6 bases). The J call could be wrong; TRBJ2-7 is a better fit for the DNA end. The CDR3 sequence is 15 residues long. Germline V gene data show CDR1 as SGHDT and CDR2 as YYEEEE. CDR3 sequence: CASSRGQITYNEQYF. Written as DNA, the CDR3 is TGTGCCAGCAGTCGGGGACAAATCACCTACAATGAGCAGTACTTC.

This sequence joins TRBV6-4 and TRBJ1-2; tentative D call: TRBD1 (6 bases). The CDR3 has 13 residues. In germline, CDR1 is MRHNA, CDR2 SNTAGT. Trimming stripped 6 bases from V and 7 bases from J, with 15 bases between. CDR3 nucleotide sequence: TGTGCCAGCAGGGCCTCAGGGGATAGTGGCTACACCTTC. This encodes CASRASGDSGYTF.

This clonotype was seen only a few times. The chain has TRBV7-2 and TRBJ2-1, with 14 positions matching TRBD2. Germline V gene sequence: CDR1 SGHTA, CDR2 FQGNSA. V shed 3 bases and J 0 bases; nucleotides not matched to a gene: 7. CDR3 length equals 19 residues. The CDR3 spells CASSFRTSGGTSSYNEQFF. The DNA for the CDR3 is TGTGCCAGCAGCTTCCGGACTAGCGGGGGGACGAGCTCCTACAATGAGCAGTTCTTC.

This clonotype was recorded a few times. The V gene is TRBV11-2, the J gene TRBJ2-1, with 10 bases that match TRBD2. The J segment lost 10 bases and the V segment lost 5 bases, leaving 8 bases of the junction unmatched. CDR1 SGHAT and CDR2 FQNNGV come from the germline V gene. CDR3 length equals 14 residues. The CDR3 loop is CASSAGTSVQEQFF. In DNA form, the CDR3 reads TGTGCCAGCAGCGCCGGGACTAGCGTTCAGGAGCAGTTCTTC.